These 23 T cell receptor beta chains originate from one sample sequenced in a study of blood T cells in healthy people across ages. Together with a sample-barcoded 5' primer, a J-beta primer mix was included in a second PCR lasting about 7 to 12 cycles. TCRdb reprocessed the 5' RACE reads via MiXCR and lists one record per CDR3 protein. The sample records about 1 million distinct CDR3 sequences, about 23% being singletons. These records were also assigned to another study, of T cells of mothers and their children.

The material sequenced was blood. The source is a girl aged 2 to 9 in good health.

The chain joins TRBV7-9 to TRBJ2-5; D is unclear. Trimming shortened V by 2 bases and J by 3 bases, and 10 bases separated the two germline ends. This CDR3 region has 14 residues. CDR1 and CDR2 from the germline V gene are SEHNR and FQNEAQ (reference sequence). CDR3 sequence: CASSLPWKEETQYF. CDR3 DNA sequence: TGTGCCAGCAGCTTACCCTGGAAGGAAGAGACCCAGTACTTC.

The rearrangement links TRBV7-9 to TRBJ1-1; D is possibly TRBD1 (6 bases). The CDR3 sequence is 12 residues long. V dropped 5 bases and J dropped 12 bases, with 16 bases sitting between them. Germline V lookup: CDR1 SEHNR, CDR2 FQNEAQ (reference sequence). The CDR3 region is CASSRVGDNTFF. CDR3 coding DNA: TGTGCCAGCAGCCGGGTCGGGGACAATACTTTCTTT.

Only a few counts were recorded for this clonotype. The rearrangement uses TRBV9 and TRBJ2-2; maybe TRBD1 (6 bases). Germline CDR1 is SGDLS and CDR2 is YYNGEE. The CDR3 contains 15 residues. With 5 bases removed from V and 5 bases from J, the gap between germline ends came to 16 bases. The CDR3 sequence: CASSTRTGMTGELFF. CDR3 nucleotides: TGTGCCAGCAGTACGAGAACAGGGATGACCGGGGAGCTGTTTTTT.

This clonotype was detected a few times. The CDR3: CSASWEEKLFF. As DNA, the CDR3 is TGCAGTGCTAGTTGGGAAGAAAAACTGTTTTTT. This chain uses TRBV20-1 with TRBJ1-4; D unclear. This CDR3 is 11 amino acids long. V dropped 3 bases and J dropped 8 bases, with 7 bases sitting between them. The germline gives CDR1 DFQATT, CDR2 SNEGSKA (reference sequence).

The chain uses TRBV5-1 and TRBJ2-5; 11 bases agree with TRBD1. Judging by the DNA end, TRBJ2-1 fits better; the J call may be wrong. This CDR3 contains 15 residues. The germline V gene encodes CDR1 SGHRS and CDR2 YFSETQ. CDR3 residues: CASTEDTGQGVEQFF. The CDR3 nucleotides are TGCGCCAGCACGGAAGATACGGGACAGGGGGTTGAGCAGTTCTTC.

The chain recombines TRBV19 with TRBJ1-5; TRBD1 aligns across 7 bases. V was pared by 8 bases and J by 3 bases, with 1 base of the junction left unmatched. The CDR3 has 12 amino acids. Germline V gives CDR1 LNHDA, CDR2 SQIVND (reference sequence). CDR3 loop: CASGQDNQPQHF. The CDR3 DNA reads TGTGCCAGTGGACAGGACAATCAGCCCCAGCATTTT.

This clonotype was picked up a small number of times. The chain couples TRBV7-2 to TRBJ1-3; no clear D. Germline V gene data show CDR1 as SGHTA and CDR2 as FQGNSA. Between the trimmed V and J ends, which lost 1 base and 1 base, there was a span of 8 bases. The CDR3 covers 15 residues. CDR3 region: CASSLGPESGNTIYF. The CDR3 DNA is TGTGCCAGCAGCTTAGGACCGGAATCTGGAAACACCATATATTTT.

The chain has TRBV29-1 and TRBJ1-2; D remains ambiguous. Germline V gene sequence: CDR1 SQVTM, CDR2 ANQGSEA. This CDR3 has 12 residues. V lost 7 bases and J lost 7, with 16 bases in between. CDR3 residues: CSAPTGQGGYTF. CDR3 DNA sequence: TGCAGCGCCCCGACCGGGCAAGGTGGCTACACCTTC.

There are many counts of this clonotype. The chain carries TRBV5-1 and TRBJ2-4; D call uncertain. Germline CDR1 reads SGHRS; CDR2 reads YFSETQ. The CDR3 sequence is 14 residues long. Trimming removed 2 bases from V and 2 bases from J, with 8 bases in between. The CDR3 bases are TGCGCCAGCAGCTTTTTTAGTACCAAAAACATTCAGTACTTC. It yields the protein CASSFFSTKNIQYF.

V gene TRBV6-2 or TRBV6-3 combines with J gene TRBJ2-5; 8 bases align to TRBD1. This CDR3 has 13 residues. Germline V gives CDR1 MNHEY, CDR2 SVGEGT. With V trimmed by 7 bases and J by 3 bases, 4 bases remained unmatched. The CDR3 nucleotides are TGTGCCAGCACCCGGACAGGGAAAGAGACCCAGTACTTC. It specifies CASTRTGKETQYF.

This clonotype was observed a few times. The V call is TRBV10-3, the J call TRBJ1-1; D is ambiguous. The CDR3 runs to 13 residues. The V and J ends lost 7 bases and 1 base respectively, with 10 bases between them. Per the germline V gene, CDR1 is ENHRY and CDR2 is SYGVKD. DNA for the CDR3: TGTGCCATCAACCTGACGGAGAACACTGAAGCTTTCTTT. Residues: CAINLTENTEAFF.

This sequence joins TRBV28 and TRBJ2-1; D gene uncertain. The closer fit of TRBJ2-7 to the DNA end suggests the J call may be wrong. There are 14 residues in the CDR3. Looked up from germline, CDR1 is MDHEN and CDR2 is SYDVKM. The CDR3 spells CASSLPGFGYEQYF. The DNA of the CDR3 is TGTGCCAGCAGTTTACCCGGTTTTGGGTACGAGCAGTACTTC.

This clonotype was picked up a small number of times. This chain uses TRBV15 with TRBJ2-5; TRBD1 matches 9 bases. Per germline, CDR1 LNHNV and CDR2 YYDKDF (reference sequence). The CDR3 covers 15 residues. Trimming at V came to 4 bases and at J to 5 bases, leaving 8 bases not matched to a gene. CDR3 in amino acids: CATSINRGPSETQYF. The DNA of the CDR3 is TGTGCCACCAGCATTAACAGGGGGCCGTCGGAGACCCAGTACTTC. Complete variable domain (other parts from reference TRBV15 and TRBJ2-5): DAMVIQNPRYQVTQFGKPVTLSCSQTLNHNVMYWYQQKSSQAPKLLFHYYDKDFNNEADTPDNFQSRRPNTSFCFLDIRSPGLGDTAMYLCATSINRGPSETQYFGPGTRLLVL.

This rearrangement joins TRBV5-1 to TRBJ2-4; 7 nucleotides align to TRBD1. Germline V lookup: CDR1 SGHRS, CDR2 YFSETQ. CDR3 length equals 15 residues. V shed 2 bases, J shed 8 bases, and the junction held 10 bases outside the gene matches. The CDR3 coding sequence is TGCGCCAGCAGCTTTCGCGAGGGGGCGGCGGACATTCAGTACTTC. It is translated as CASSFREGAADIQYF.

This chain links TRBV29-1 with TRBJ2-2; no reliable D call. Trimming cost V 4 bases and J 8 bases, with 11 bases left between them. Looked up from germline, CDR1 is SQVTM and CDR2 is ANQGSEA. This CDR3 is 12 amino acids long. The CDR3 region has the DNA TGCAGCGTTGTACAGTCTGGAGGGGAGCTGTTTTTT. Its protein product is CSVVQSGGELFF.

This clonotype was counted only a few times. This sequence joins TRBV7-2 and TRBJ2-7; D is perhaps TRBD2 (5 bases). The CDR3 runs 14 residues. CDR1 and CDR2 from the germline V gene are SGHTA and FQGNSA. Trimming pared 2 bases from V and 5 bases from J, leaving 13 bases between. For the CDR3, the DNA is TGTGCCAGCAGCTTATACGGGAATGCGGACGAGCAGTACTTC. Translation gives CASSLYGNADEQYF. The variable domain in full, with the rest retrieved from reference TRBV7-2 and TRBJ2-7, is GAGVSQSPSNKVTEKGKDVELRCDPISGHTALYWYRQSLGQGLEFLIYFQGNSAPDKSGLPSDRFSAERTGGSVSTLTIQRTQQEDSAVYLCASSLYGNADEQYFGPGTRLTVT.

CDR3 DNA: TGTGCCAGCAGGACCTTTTCGGGTGAGCAGTTCTTC. Translated, it gives CASRTFSGEQFF. The chain has TRBV11-2 and TRBJ2-1; D is unclear. V lost 6 bases and J 9 bases, leaving 12 bases between the germline ends. The V gene's germline CDR1 is SGHAT and CDR2 FQNNGV. This CDR3 contains 12 residues.

CDR3 sequence (DNA): TGTGCCAGCAGGGGGGGACAGGGAAGAGGAGAGACCCAGTACTTC. It specifies CASRGGQGRGETQYF. The genes are TRBV28 and TRBJ2-5, with 9 bases fitting TRBD1. Trimming at V came to 6 bases and at J to 4 bases, leaving 9 bases not matched to a gene. The CDR3 is 15 amino acids. Per germline, CDR1 MDHEN and CDR2 SYDVKM.

The chain couples TRBV15 to TRBJ1-1; 8 bases align to TRBD1. Per germline, CDR1 LNHNV and CDR2 YYDKDF (reference sequence). The CDR3 has 14 amino acids. The J segment lost 7 bases and the V segment lost 3 bases, leaving 7 bases of the junction unmatched. CDR3 nucleotide sequence: TGTGCCACCAGCAGCGCTGACAGGGGCGGTGAAGCTTTCTTT. It translates to CATSSADRGGEAFF.

Notes on this clonotype: A read error may explain this, as a much larger clone is one base away. The chain joins TRBV7-6 to TRBJ1-4; D call uncertain. The germline gives CDR1 SGHVS, CDR2 FNYEAQ. The CDR3 loop spans 16 amino acids. DNA for the CDR3: TGTGCCAGCAGCATAGCGCCGGGAGCAACTAATGAAAAACTGTTTTTT. Translating it yields CASSIAPGATNEKLFF.

In its sample, this clonotype was seen a few times. The chain joins TRBV9 to TRBJ2-1, with a weak D call TRBD2 (9 bases). The better agreement between TRBJ2-5 and the DNA end casts doubt on the J call. Germline CDR1 reads SGDLS; CDR2 reads YYNGEE. The CDR3 length is 17 residues. The CDR3 DNA reads as TGTGCCAGCAGCGAAGGGACTAGCAGGGGGCCTCAAGAGACCCAGTACTTC. This encodes CASSEGTSRGPQETQYF.

Concerning this clonotype itself: The junction shows a germline mismatch at one end, possibly a read error. V gene TRBV29-1 combines with J gene TRBJ2-7; no reliable D call. The CDR3 has 12 amino acids. The germline V gene encodes CDR1 SQVTM and CDR2 ANQGSEA. The CDR3 region is CSVEGRPYEQYF. CDR3 DNA sequence: TGCAGCGTAGAAGGACGGCCGTACGAGCAGTACTTC.

This clonotype was seen only a few times. The J gene is TRBJ2-5, the V gene TRBV20-1; 8 bases match TRBD1. Losses at the gene ends were 3 bases for V and 4 bases for J; bases not matched to a gene: 4. The germline V gene has CDR1 DFQATT and CDR2 SNEGSKA (reference sequence). The CDR3 has 13 amino acids. CDR3: CSASRGRRETQYF. Written as DNA, the CDR3 is TGCAGTGCTAGCAGGGGGCGCAGAGAGACCCAGTACTTC.